A single T cell receptor beta chain is shown here with its context. Its antigen is not known. The length of the CDR3 is 13 residues. The germline V gene encodes CDR1 KGHDR and CDR2 SFDVKD. Germline trimming cut 7 bases from V and 3 bases from J; bases unmatched to any gene: 1. TCRdb re-derived calls from the 5' RACE reads in MiXCR, one entry per CDR3 protein. This table has roughly 370,000 distinct CDR3 sequences, 20% to 25% appearing once. This record belongs to a study of CD8 T cells in ankylosing spondylitis. Study-wide points: For ankylosing spondylitis blood, a TCR beta motif of about 8 highly homologous variants appeared characteristic. Earlier studies detected some motif variants in reactive arthritis synovial fluid and blood.

The clonotype originates from a male donor with ankylosing spondylitis. The sequencing sample was made of blood, either unsorted or a sorted T cell fraction (not recorded which). V and J are TRBV24-1 and TRBJ1-2; 10 bases align to TRBD1. In DNA form, the CDR3 reads TGTGCCACCAGAGGACAGGGGGACTATGGCTACACCTTC. Encoded protein: CATRGQGDYGYTF.